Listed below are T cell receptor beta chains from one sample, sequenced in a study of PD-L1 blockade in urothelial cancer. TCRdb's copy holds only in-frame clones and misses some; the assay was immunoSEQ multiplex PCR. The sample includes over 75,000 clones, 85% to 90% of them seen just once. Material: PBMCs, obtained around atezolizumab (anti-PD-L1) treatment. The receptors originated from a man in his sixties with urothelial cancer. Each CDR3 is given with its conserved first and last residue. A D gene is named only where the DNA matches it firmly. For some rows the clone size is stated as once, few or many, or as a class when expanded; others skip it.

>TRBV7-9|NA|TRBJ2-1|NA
CASSLRAGVYNEQFF
TGTGCCAGCAGCTTACGGGCAGGGGTCTACAATGAGCAGTTCTTC
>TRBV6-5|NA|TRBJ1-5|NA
CATPVIVPQHF
TGTGCCACCCCCGTGATAGTTCCCCAGCATTTT
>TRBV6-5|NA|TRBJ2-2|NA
CASSYGGIGELFF
TGTGCCAGCAGTTACGGGGGGATCGGGGAGCTGTTTTTT
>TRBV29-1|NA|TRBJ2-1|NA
CSAEVSSYNEQFF
TGCAGCGCCGAAGTCAGCTCCTACAATGAGCAGTTCTTC
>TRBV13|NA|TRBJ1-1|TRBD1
CASSLGGQANTEAFF
TGTGCCAGCAGCCTGGGGGGACAGGCGAACACTGAAGCTTTCTTT
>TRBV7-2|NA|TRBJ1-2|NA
CASSLIQSNYGYTF
TGTGCCAGCAGCTTAATACAGTCGAACTATGGCTACACCTTC
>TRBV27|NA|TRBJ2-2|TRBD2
CASSLNSGRITGELFF
TGTGCCAGCAGTTTAAATAGCGGGAGGATTACCGGGGAGCTGTTTTTT
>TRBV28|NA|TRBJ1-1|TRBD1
CASSSLDDRGTEAFF
TGTGCCAGCAGTTCTCTAGATGACAGGGGCACTGAAGCTTTCTTT
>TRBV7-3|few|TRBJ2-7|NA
CASSLQGRSYEQYF
TGTGCCAGCAGCTTACAGGGGCGCTCCTACGAGCAGTACTTC
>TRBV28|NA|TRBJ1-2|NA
CASSFLDRKNYGYTF
TGTGCCAGCAGTTTCCTCGACAGAAAAAACTATGGCTACACCTTC
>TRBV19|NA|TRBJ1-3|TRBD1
CASRRETGPGNTIYF
TGTGCCAGTAGGAGGGAGACAGGGCCAGGAAACACCATATATTTT
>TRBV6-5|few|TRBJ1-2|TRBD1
CASKPGQGVVYGYTF
TGTGCCAGCAAACCGGGACAGGGGGTGGTCTATGGCTACACCTTC
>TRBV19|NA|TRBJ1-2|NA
CASSMNLRGGAYGYTF
TGTGCCAGTAGTATGAATTTGAGGGGGGGGGCGTATGGCTACACCTTC
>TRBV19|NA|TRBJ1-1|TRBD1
CASKGAPLNTEAFF
TGTGCCAGCAAGGGGGCTCCTTTGAACACTGAAGCTTTCTTT
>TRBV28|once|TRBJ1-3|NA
CASSLWVTGSGNTIYF
TGTGCCAGCAGTTTATGGGTCACAGGGTCCGGAAACACCATATATTTT
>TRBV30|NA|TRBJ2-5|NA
CAWSTTPQGVRETQYF
TGTGCCTGGAGTACCACTCCACAGGGAGTGCGGGAGACCCAGTACTTC
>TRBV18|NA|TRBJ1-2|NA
CASSPFGEFYGYTF
TGTGCCAGCTCACCGTTCGGGGAATTCTATGGCTACACCTTC
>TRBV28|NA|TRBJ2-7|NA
CANQNAQEVPPYEQYF
TGTGCCAACCAGAACGCGCAGGAGGTGCCCCCCTACGAGCAGTACTTC
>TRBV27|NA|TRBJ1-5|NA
CASSLLRGQPQHF
TGTGCCAGCAGTCTTCTAAGGGGTCAGCCCCAGCATTTT
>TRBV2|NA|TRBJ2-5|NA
CASREETQYF
TGTGCCAGCAGAGAGGAGACCCAGTACTTC
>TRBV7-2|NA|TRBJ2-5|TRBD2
CASSKLAIQETQYF
TGTGCCAGCAGCAAACTAGCGATTCAAGAGACCCAGTACTTC
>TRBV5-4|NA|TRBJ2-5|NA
CASRRDRETQYF
TGTGCCAGCCGCCGGGATCGGGAGACCCAGTACTTC
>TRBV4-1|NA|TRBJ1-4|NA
CASSQDVSGDATNEKLFF
TGCGCCAGCAGCCAAGATGTGTCAGGGGATGCAACTAATGAAAAACTGTTTTTT
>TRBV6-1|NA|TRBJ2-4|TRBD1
CASSEALGLQGAFTKNIQYF
TGTGCCAGCAGTGAAGCGTTAGGCTTACAGGGGGCTTTCACCAAAAACATTCAGTACTTC
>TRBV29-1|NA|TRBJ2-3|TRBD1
CSVVEGQPRPYF
TGCAGCGTTGTAGAGGGACAGCCGCGCCCGTATTTT
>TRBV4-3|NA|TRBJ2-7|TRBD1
CASSQGPRTGIYEQYF
TGCGCCAGCAGCCAAGGCCCCCGGACAGGGATCTACGAGCAGTACTTC
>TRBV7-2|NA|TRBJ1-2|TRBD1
CASSLGQVYGYTF
TGTGCCAGCAGCCTGGGACAGGTTTATGGCTACACCTTC
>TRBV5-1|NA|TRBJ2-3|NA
CASSSGGRGTDTQYF
TGCGCCAGCAGCTCGGGGGGCAGGGGCACAGATACGCAGTATTTT
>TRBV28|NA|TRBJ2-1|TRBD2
CASRPGGASGSLGEQFF
TGTGCCAGCAGACCCGGTGGCGCTAGCGGGAGTCTAGGTGAGCAGTTCTTC
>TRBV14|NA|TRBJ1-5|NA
CASSQGGQPQHF
TGTGCCAGCAGCCAAGGAGGGCAGCCCCAGCATTTT
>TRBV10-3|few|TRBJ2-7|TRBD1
CAISEDRGTYEQYF
TGTGCCATCAGTGAAGACAGGGGGACCTACGAGCAGTACTTC
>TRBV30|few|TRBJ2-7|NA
CAWSPGSIYEQYF
TGTGCCTGGAGCCCAGGGTCCATCTACGAGCAGTACTTC
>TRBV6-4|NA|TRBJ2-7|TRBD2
CASSGGPLAGLFYEQYF
TGTGCCAGCAGTGGGGGGCCACTAGCGGGACTGTTCTACGAGCAGTACTTC
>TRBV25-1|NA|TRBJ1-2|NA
CASSGAGFSRGGYTF
TGTGCCAGCAGTGGAGCGGGATTCTCCCGCGGGGGCTACACCTTC
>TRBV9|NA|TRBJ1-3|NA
CASSVGPRTGNTIYF
TGTGCCAGCAGCGTAGGACCGAGGACTGGAAACACCATATATTTT
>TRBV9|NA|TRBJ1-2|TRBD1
CASSVDGTAFYGYTF
TGTGCCAGCAGCGTGGACGGGACAGCCTTCTATGGCTACACCTTC
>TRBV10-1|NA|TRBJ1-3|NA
CAGGGAAGNTIYF
TGCGCCGGAGGGGGGGCCGCTGGAAACACCATATATTTT
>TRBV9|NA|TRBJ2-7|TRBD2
CASSASGETYEQYF
TGTGCCAGCAGTGCTAGCGGGGAAACCTACGAGCAGTACTTC
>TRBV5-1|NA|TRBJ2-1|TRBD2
CASSLAILAGVNEQFF
TGCGCCAGCAGCTTAGCCATTCTAGCGGGAGTCAATGAGCAGTTCTTC
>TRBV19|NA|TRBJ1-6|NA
CASRTGGMRDSPLHF
TGTGCCAGTAGAACAGGAGGGATGCGCGATTCACCCCTCCACTTT
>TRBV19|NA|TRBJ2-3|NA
CASSRVGSTDTQYF
TGTGCCAGTAGCAGGGTGGGAAGCACAGATACGCAGTATTTT
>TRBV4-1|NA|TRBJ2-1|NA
CASSHLRGRRGHNEQFF
TGCGCCAGCAGCCATTTAAGGGGACGGAGGGGCCACAATGAGCAGTTCTTC
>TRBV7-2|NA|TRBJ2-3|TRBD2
CASSRLAAPTDTQYF
TGTGCCAGCAGCCGCCTAGCGGCCCCCACAGATACGCAGTATTTT
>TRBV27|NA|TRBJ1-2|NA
CASSQTTSSYGYTF
TGTGCCAGCAGTCAAACGACTAGCTCCTATGGCTACACCTTC
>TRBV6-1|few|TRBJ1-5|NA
CASSGDTFRPHSNQPQHF
TGTGCCAGCAGTGGGGACACCTTCCGCCCTCATAGCAATCAGCCCCAGCATTTT
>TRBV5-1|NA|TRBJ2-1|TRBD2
CASSLDWTSGRAQQFF
TGCGCCAGCAGCTTGGATTGGACTAGCGGGAGGGCTCAGCAGTTCTTC
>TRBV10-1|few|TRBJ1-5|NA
CARARDTPSNQPQHF
TGCGCCAGGGCCCGGGACACCCCAAGCAATCAGCCCCAGCATTTT
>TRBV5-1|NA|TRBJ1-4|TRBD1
CASSLSGQGGLEREKLFF
TGCGCCAGCAGCTTATCGGGACAGGGTGGATTGGAACGTGAAAAACTGTTTTTT
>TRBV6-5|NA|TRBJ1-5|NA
CASSYSSRGAPQHF
TGTGCCAGCAGTTACTCGAGTCGAGGTGCGCCCCAGCATTTT
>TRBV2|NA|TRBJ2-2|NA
CASSEVTGSTGELFF
TGTGCCAGCAGTGAGGTAACAGGAAGTACCGGGGAGCTGTTTTTT
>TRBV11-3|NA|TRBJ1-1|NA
CASSLDGITEAFF
TGTGCCAGCAGCTTAGACGGGATCACTGAAGCTTTCTTT
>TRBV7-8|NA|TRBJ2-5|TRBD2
CASSPPIAGAGETQYF
TGTGCCAGCAGCCCCCCCATAGCGGGAGCAGGGGAGACCCAGTACTTC
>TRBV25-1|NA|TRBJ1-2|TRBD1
CASSPFRDSPNYGYTF
TGTGCCAGCAGTCCTTTCCGGGACAGCCCTAACTATGGCTACACCTTC
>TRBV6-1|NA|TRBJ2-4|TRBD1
CASSGPTGAPIQYF
TGTGCCAGCAGTGGCCCCACAGGGGCCCCCATTCAGTACTTC